This T cell receptor (beta chain) was retrieved from a study of early T cells in non-severe SARS-CoV-2 infection. TCRdb re-analysed the 5' RACE reads in MiXCR, keeping a single row per CDR3 protein. The sample gives roughly 70,000 distinct CDR3 sequences, 18% of which show up once; roughly 10% is in the top ten. Per the germline V gene, CDR1 is MNHNS and CDR2 is SASEGT. The CDR3 extends over 12 amino acids. The V and J ends lost 2 bases and 5 bases respectively, with 7 bases between them. The sequence was collected from an adult who was a healthcare worker with PCR-confirmed SARS-CoV-2 infection or an uninfected control (not recorded which). The source material was whole blood, sampled at baseline. The rearrangement joins TRBV6-1 to TRBJ2-7; D is unclear. CDR3 protein: CASSESRNEQYF. CDR3 nucleotide sequence: TGTGCCAGCAGTGAAAGCCGCAACGAGCAGTACTTC.